This T cell receptor beta chain is drawn from a study of blood T cell repertoires in COVID-19. Study context: Samples of COVID-19 (acute and convalescent) were obtained from the United States, Italy and Spain.

Repertoires were generated with immunoSEQ multiplex PCR, while TCRdb's copy carries only in-frame clones and drops some. The sample lists roughly 280,000 clones; approximately 92% were seen once. The germline V gene has CDR1 SGHTA and CDR2 FQGNSA. With V trimmed by 2 bases and J by 3 bases, 4 bases remained unmatched. CDR3 size: 16 residues. Participants reported their clinical history, and cohort assignment relied on those reports. In its sample, this clone was seen once. Sequencing was carried out using PBMCs or T cells enriched from blood (not recorded which). The gene calls are TRBV7-2 and TRBJ2-5, with TRBD2 identical over 12 bases. This clonotype originated in a young woman who had recovered from COVID-19. The CDR3 coding sequence is TGTGCCAGCAGCTTACACGCTAGCGGGGGGGAAGAGACCCAGTACTTC. Translating it yields CASSLHASGGEETQYF.